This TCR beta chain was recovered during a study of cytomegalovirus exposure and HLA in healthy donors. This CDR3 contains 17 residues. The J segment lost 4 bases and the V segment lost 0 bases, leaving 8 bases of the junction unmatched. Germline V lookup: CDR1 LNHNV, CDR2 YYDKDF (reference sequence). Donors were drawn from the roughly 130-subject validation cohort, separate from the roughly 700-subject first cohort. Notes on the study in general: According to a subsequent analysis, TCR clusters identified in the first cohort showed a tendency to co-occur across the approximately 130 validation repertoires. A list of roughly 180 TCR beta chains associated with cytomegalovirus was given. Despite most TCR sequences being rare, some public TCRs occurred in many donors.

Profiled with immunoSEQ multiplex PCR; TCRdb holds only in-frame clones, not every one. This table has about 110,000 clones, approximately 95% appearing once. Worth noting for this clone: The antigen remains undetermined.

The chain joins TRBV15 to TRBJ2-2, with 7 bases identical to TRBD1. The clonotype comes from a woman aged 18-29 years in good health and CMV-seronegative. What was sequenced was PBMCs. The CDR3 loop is CATSRDEQGMTTGELFF. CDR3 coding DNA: TGTGCCACCAGCAGAGATGAACAGGGGATGACCACCGGGGAGCTGTTTTTT.